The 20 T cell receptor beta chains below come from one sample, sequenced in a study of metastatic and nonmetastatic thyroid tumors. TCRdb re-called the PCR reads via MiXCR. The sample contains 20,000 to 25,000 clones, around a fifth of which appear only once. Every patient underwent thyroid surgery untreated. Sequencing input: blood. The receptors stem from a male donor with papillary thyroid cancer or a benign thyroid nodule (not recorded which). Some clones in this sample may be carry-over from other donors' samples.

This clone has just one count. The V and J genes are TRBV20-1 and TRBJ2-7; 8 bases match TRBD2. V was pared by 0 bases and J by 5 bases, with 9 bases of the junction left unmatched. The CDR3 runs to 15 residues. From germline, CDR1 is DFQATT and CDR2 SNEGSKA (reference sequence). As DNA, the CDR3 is TGCAGTGCTAGAGAAAGACGGGGGGGTCTCGACGAGCAGTACTTC. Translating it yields CSARERRGGLDEQYF.

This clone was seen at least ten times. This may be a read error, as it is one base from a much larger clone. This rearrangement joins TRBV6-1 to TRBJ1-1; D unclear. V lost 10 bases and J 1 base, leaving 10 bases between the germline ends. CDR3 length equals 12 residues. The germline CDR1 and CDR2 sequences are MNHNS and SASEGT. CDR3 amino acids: CAITMGNTEAFF. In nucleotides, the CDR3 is TGTGCCATCACGATGGGGAACACTGAAGCTTTCTTT.

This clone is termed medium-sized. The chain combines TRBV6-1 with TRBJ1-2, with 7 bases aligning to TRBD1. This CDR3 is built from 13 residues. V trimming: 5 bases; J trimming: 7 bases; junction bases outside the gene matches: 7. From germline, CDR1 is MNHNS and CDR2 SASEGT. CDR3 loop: CASSLQGTSGYTF. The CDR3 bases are TGTGCCAGCAGTCTACAGGGGACTTCTGGCTACACCTTC.

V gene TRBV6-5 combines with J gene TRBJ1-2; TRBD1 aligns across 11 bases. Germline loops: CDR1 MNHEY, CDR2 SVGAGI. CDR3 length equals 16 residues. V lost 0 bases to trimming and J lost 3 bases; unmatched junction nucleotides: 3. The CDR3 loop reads CASSYSGQGDYYGYTF. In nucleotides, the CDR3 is TGTGCCAGCAGTTACTCGGGACAGGGGGACTACTATGGCTACACCTTC.

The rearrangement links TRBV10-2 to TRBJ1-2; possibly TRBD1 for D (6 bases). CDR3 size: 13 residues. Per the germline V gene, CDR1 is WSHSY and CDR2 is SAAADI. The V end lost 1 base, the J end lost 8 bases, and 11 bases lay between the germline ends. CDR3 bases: TGCGCCAGCAGTGAGTTTGGGGGCCCCGGCTACACCTTC. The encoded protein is CASSEFGGPGYTF.

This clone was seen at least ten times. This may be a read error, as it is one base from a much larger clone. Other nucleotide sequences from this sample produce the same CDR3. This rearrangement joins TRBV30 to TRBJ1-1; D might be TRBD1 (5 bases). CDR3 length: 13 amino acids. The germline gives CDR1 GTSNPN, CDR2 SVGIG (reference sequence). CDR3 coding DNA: TGTGCCTGGCATGGGGGGGGGAACACTGAAGCTTTCTTC. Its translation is CAWHGGGNTEAFF.

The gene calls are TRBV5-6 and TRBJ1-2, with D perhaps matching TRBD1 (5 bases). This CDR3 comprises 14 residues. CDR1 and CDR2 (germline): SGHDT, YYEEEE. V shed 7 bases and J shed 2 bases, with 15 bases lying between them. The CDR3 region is CASRRRAGNYGYTF. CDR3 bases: TGTGCCAGCCGGAGACGGGCAGGGAACTATGGCTACACCTTC.

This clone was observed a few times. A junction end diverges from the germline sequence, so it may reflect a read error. The CDR3 DNA sequence: TGTGCCAGCCACGGGGAGGCAAGGGATAAGCAGTATTTT. Amino acid sequence: CASHGEARDKQYF. The chain is built from TRBV2 and TRBJ2-3; D might be TRBD2 (6 bases). Germline V gives CDR1 SNHLY, CDR2 FYNNEI. The CDR3 has 13 residues. Full variable domain (remainder filled in from reference TRBV2 and TRBJ2-3): EPEVTQTPSHQVTQMGQEVILRCVPISNHLYFYWYRQILGQKVEFLVSFYNNEISEKSEIFDDQFSVERPDGSNFTLKIRSTKLEDSAMYFCASHGEARDKQYFGPGTRLTVL.

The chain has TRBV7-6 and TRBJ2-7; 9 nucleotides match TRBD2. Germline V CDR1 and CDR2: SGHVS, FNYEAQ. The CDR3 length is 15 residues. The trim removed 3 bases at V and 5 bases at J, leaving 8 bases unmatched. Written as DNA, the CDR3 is TGTGCCAGCAGCTTGGGACTAGCCCCCCGTAACGAGCAGTACTTC. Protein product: CASSLGLAPRNEQYF.

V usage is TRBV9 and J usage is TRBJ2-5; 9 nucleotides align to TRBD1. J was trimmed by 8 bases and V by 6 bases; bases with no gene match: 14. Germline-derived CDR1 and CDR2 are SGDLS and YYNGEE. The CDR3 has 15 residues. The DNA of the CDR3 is TGTGCCAGCAACACCCCCCGGGACAGGGCTGATACCCAGTACTTC. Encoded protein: CASNTPRDRADTQYF. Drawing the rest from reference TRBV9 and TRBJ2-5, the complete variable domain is DSGVTQTPKHLITATGQRVTLRCSPRSGDLSVYWYQQSLDQGLQFLIQYYNGEERAKGNILERFSAQQFPDLHSELNLSSLELGDSALYFCASNTPRDRADTQYFGPGTRLLVL.

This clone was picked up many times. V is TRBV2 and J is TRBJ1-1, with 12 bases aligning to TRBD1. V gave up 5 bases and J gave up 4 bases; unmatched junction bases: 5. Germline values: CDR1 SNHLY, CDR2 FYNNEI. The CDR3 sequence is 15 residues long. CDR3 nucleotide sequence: TGTGCCAGCAGTCGGGACAGGGGGCCCGGCACTGAAGCTTTCTTT. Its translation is CASSRDRGPGTEAFF.

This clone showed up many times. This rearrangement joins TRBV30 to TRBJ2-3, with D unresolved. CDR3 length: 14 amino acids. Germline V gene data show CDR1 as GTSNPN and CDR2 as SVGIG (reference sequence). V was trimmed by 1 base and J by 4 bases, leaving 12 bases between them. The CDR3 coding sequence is TGTGCCTGGAGTGGGGTCTCATTGGCAGATACGCAGTATTTT. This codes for CAWSGVSLADTQYF.

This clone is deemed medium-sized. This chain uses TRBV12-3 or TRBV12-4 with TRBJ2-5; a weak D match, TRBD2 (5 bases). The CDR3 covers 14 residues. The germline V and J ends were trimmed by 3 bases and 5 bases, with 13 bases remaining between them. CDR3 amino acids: CASSFAASTETQYF. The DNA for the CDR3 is TGTGCCAGCAGTTTCGCCGCTAGCACGGAGACCCAGTACTTC.

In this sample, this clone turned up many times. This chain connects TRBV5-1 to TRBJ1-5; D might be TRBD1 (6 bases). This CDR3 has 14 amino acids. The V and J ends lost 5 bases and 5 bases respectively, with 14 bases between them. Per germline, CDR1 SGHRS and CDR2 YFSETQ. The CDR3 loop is CASSSGAGDQPQHF. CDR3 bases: TGCGCCAGCAGTTCAGGGGCCGGCGATCAGCCCCAGCATTTT.

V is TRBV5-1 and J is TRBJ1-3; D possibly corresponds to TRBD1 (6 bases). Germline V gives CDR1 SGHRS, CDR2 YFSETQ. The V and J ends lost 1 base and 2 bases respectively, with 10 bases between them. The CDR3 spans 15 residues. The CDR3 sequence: CASSLTGTAGNTIYF. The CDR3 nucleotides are TGCGCCAGCAGCTTGACAGGGACGGCTGGAAACACCATATATTTT.

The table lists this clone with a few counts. This CDR3 is CATSGGNYGNEQFF. The CDR3 coding sequence is TGTGCCACCAGTGGAGGGAACTATGGCAATGAGCAGTTCTTC. The J gene is TRBJ2-1, the V gene TRBV24-1; a possible D gene is TRBD2 (5 bases). Trimming shortened V by 5 bases and J by 6 bases, and 13 bases separated the two germline ends. CDR3 length: 14 amino acids. CDR1 and CDR2 (germline): KGHDR, SFDVKD.

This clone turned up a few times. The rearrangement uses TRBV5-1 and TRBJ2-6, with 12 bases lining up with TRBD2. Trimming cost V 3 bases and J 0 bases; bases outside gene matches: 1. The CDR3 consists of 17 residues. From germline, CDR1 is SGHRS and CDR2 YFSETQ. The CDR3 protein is CASSSLAGGSGANVLTF. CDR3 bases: TGCGCCAGCAGCTCACTAGCGGGGGGCTCTGGGGCCAACGTCCTGACTTTC. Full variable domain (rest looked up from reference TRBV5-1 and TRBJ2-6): KAGVTQTPRYLIKTRGQQVTLSCSPISGHRSVSWYQQTPGQGLQFLFEYFSETQRNKGNFPGRFSGRQFSNSRSEMNVSTLELGDSALYLCASSSLAGGSGANVLTFGAGSRLTVL.

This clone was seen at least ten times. The CDR3 is CASSLVARAASTDTQYF. In DNA, the CDR3 is TGTGCCAGCAGCTTAGTAGCGCGAGCGGCTAGCACAGATACGCAGTATTTT. The V call is TRBV7-8, the J call TRBJ2-3, with TRBD2 as a possible D gene (5 bases). This CDR3 is built from 17 residues. Trimming pared 1 base from V and 0 bases from J, leaving 14 bases between. From germline, CDR1 is SGHVS and CDR2 FQNEAQ.

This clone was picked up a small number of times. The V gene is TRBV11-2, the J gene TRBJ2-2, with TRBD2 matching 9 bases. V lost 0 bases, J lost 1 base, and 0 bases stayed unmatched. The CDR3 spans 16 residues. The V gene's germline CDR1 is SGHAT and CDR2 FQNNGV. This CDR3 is CASSLELAGNTGELFF. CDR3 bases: TGTGCCAGCAGCTTAGAACTAGCGGGGAACACCGGGGAGCTGTTTTTT.

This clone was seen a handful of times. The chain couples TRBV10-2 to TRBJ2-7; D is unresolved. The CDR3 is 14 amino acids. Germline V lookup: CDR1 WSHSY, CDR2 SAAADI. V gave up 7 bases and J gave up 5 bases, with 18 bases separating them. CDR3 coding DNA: TGCGCCAGCATCTCGATCGGGCCTTCGGACGAGCAGTACTTC. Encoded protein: CASISIGPSDEQYF.